The present TCR beta chain was sequenced within a study of OX40 agonist ivuxolimab in advanced cancers. Germline V gene data show CDR1 as LNHDA and CDR2 as SQIVND (reference sequence). The CDR3 spans 13 residues. V gave up 4 bases and J gave up 8 bases; unmatched junction bases: 5. Repertoires were generated with immunoSEQ multiplex PCR, while TCRdb's copy carries only in-frame clones and drops some. This table holds 85,000 to 95,000 clones, roughly 87% found once. The sequences come from CD4+ or CD8+ T cells sorted from blood, collected in a trial of the OX40 agonist ivuxolimab. The TCR was taken from an adult with an advanced solid tumor such as melanoma, head and neck, liver or kidney cancer. V usage is TRBV19 and J usage is TRBJ1-5, with 7 bases identical to TRBD1. For the CDR3, the DNA is TGTGCCAGTAGTACAGGGGGTGGTGAGCCCCAGCATTTT. Encoded protein: CASSTGGGEPQHF. Full variable domain (rest looked up from reference TRBV19 and TRBJ1-5): DGGITQSPKYLFRKEGQNVTLSCEQNLNHDAMYWYRQDPGQGLRLIYYSQIVNDFQKGDIAEGYSVSREKKESFPLTVTSAQKNPTAFYLCASSTGGGEPQHFGDGTRLSIL.